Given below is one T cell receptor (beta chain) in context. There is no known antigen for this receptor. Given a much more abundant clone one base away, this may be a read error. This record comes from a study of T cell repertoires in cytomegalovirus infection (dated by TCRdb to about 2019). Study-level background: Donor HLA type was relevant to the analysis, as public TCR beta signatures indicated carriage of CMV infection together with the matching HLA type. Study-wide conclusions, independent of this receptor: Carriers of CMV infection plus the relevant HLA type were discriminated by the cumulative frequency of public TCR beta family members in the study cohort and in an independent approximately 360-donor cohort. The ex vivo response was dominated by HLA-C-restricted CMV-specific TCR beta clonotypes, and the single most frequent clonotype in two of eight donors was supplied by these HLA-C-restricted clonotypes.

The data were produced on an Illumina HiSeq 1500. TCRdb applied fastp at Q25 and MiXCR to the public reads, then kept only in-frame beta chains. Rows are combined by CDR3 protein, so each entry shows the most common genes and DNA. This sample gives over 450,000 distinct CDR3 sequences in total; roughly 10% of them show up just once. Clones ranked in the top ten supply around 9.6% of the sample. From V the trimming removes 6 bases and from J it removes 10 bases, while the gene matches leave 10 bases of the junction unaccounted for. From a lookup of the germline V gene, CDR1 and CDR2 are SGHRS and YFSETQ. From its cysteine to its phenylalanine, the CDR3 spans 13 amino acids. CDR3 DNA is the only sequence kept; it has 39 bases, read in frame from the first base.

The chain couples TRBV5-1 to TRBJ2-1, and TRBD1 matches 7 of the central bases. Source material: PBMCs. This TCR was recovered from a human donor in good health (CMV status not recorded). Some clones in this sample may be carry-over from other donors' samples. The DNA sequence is TGCGCCAGCATCATTCGACAGGGACGCGAGCAGTTCTTC. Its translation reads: CASIIRQGREQFF. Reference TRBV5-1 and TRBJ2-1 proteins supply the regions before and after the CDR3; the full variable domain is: KAGVTQTPRYLIKTRGQQVTLSCSPISGHRSVSWYQQTPGQGLQFLFEYFSETQRNKGNFPGRFSGRQFSNSRSEMNVSTLELGDSALYLCASIIRQGREQFFGPGTRLTVL.